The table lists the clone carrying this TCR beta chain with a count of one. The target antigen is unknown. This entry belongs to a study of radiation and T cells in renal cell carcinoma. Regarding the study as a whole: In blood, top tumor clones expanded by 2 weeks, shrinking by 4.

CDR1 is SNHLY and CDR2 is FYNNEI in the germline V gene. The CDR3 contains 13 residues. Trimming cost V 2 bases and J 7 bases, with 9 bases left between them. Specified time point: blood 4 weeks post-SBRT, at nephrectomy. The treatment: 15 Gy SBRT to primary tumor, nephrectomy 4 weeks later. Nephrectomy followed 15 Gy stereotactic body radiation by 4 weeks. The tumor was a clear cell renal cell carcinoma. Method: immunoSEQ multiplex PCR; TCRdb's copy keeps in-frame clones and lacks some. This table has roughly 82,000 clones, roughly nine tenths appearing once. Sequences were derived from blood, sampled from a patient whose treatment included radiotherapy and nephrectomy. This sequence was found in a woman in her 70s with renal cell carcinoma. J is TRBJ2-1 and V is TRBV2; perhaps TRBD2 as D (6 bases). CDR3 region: CASSEYGGNEQFF. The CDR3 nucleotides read TGTGCCAGCAGTGAATACGGGGGAAATGAGCAGTTCTTC.